This TCR beta chain derives from a study of T cell repertoires in cytomegalovirus infection. Looking at the study overall: In public TCR beta signatures, there were indications of both CMV infection and matching HLA type.

MiXCR was run by TCRdb on the reads, yielding one entry per CDR3 protein. The table lists approximately 220,000 distinct CDR3 sequences, around two fifths of them singletons. Details on this clonotype: The antigen remains undetermined.

The CDR3 sequence is 12 residues long. Deletions cut 2 bases from V and 8 bases from J, with 6 bases between. The germline gives CDR1 MDHEN, CDR2 SYDVKM. V is TRBV28 and J is TRBJ2-2; D gene ambiguous. Source: CD8+ T cells from cultured PBMCs, taken from culture after CMV antigen stimulation. This TCR was recovered from a human donor in good health (CMV status not recorded). Some clones in this sample may be carry-over from other donors' samples. DNA of the CDR3: TGTGCCAGCAGTTTAATGGGGGGGGAGCTGTTTTTT. It codes for CASSLMGGELFF.